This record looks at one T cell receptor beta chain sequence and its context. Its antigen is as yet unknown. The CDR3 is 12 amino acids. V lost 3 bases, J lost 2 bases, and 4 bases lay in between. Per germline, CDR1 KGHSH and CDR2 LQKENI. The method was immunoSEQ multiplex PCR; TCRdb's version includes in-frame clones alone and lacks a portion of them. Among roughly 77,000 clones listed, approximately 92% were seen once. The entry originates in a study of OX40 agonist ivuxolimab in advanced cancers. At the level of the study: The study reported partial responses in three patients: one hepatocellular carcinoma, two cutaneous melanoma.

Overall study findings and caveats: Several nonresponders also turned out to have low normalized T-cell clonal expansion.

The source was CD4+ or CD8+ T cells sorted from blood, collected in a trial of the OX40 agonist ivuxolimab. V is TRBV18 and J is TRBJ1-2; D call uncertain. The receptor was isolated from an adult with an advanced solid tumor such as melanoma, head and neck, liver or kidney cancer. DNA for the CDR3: TGTGCCAGCTCACCTAAAAACTATGGCTACACCTTC. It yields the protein CASSPKNYGYTF.